Below are 26 T cell receptor beta chains sequenced from a single sample in a study of CD8+CD57+ T cells in acquired aplastic anemia. Sequenced patients had shown CD8+CD57+ cell expansion by flow cytometry. Genomic DNA, serving as template, underwent TCR beta VDJ and CDR3 profiling. TCRdb recomputed calls from the reads with MiXCR, one row per CDR3 protein. The data show more than 150,000 distinct CDR3 sequences, roughly 50% seen once. The sample taken for sequencing was sorted CD4+, CD8+, or CD8+CD57+ T cells (not recorded which) from PBMCs. The receptors stem from a human donor with aplastic anemia.

Of note for this clonotype: This may be a read error, as it is one base from a much larger clone. The V call is TRBV10-3, the J call TRBJ2-3, with D maybe TRBD1 (6 bases). Looked up from germline, CDR1 is ENHRY and CDR2 is SYGVKD. The V end was cut by 3 bases, the J end by 4 bases, with 8 bases between. The CDR3 consists of 13 residues. The CDR3 nucleotides are TGTGCCATCAGTGAACAGGGCCCAGATACGCAGTATTTT. As protein: CAISEQGPDTQYF.

This clonotype was seen ten or more times. This chain joins TRBV20-1 and TRBJ2-3, with 9 bases aligning to TRBD2. V trimming: 1 base; J trimming: 1 base; junction bases outside the gene matches: 3. CDR1 is DFQATT, CDR2 SNEGSKA, per germline (reference sequence). The length of the CDR3 is 15 residues. CDR3 nucleotide sequence: TGCAGTGCTAGAGTTAGCGGGAGCGGCACAGATACGCAGTATTTT. Amino acid sequence: CSARVSGSGTDTQYF.

This sequence joins TRBV15 and TRBJ2-3; D remains ambiguous. This CDR3 is built from 13 residues. Between the trimmed V and J ends, which lost 2 bases and 9 bases, there was a span of 12 bases. CDR1 is LNHNV and CDR2 is YYDKDF in the germline V gene (reference sequence). The CDR3 DNA reads as TGTGCCACCAGCAGACAGGTGATGGACACGCAGTATTTT. Translation: CATSRQVMDTQYF.

This clonotype was recorded at least ten times. The chain is built from TRBV12-3 or TRBV12-4 and TRBJ1-4; TRBD1 might be the D (5 bases). CDR3 length equals 14 residues. V lost 1 base and J 3 bases, leaving 6 bases between the germline ends. Here the CDR3 reads CASSLVGPNEKLFF. As DNA, the CDR3 is TGTGCCAGCAGTTTAGTGGGGCCTAATGAAAAACTGTTTTTT.

The V call is TRBV10-3, the J call TRBJ2-5; 15 positions match TRBD2. The ends lost 2 bases at V and 0 bases at J; junction bases unmatched: 7. Germline CDR1 reads ENHRY; CDR2 reads SYGVKD. The CDR3 runs 19 residues. CDR3 nucleotides: TGTGCCATCAGTGAGCCGGGACTAGCGGGGGGCAGGTACCAAGAGACCCAGTACTTC. Residues: CAISEPGLAGGRYQETQYF.

This clonotype was counted many times. The chain has TRBV5-1 and TRBJ1-1; a weak D match, TRBD1 (5 bases). Per the germline V gene, CDR1 is SGHRS and CDR2 is YFSETQ. CDR3 length equals 14 residues. Trimming left V 4 bases short and J 5 bases short, with 15 bases between. The CDR3 DNA reads TGCGCCAGCAGCCTCCCGGGGGGGGAGACTGAAGCTTTCTTT. This encodes CASSLPGGETEAFF.

This clonotype has a count of ten or more. The J gene is TRBJ1-3, the V gene TRBV6-1, with D uncertain. This CDR3 spans 14 amino acids. V gave up 3 bases and J gave up 7 bases, with 13 bases separating them. Germline assignment: CDR1 MNHNS and CDR2 SASEGT. The CDR3 sequence: CASSDQAPSNTIYF. CDR3 bases: TGTGCCAGCAGTGATCAGGCTCCCTCCAACACCATATATTTT.

Notes on this clonotype: With a much larger clone just one base away, this may be a read error. The rearrangement joins TRBV7-2 to TRBJ2-7; D is perhaps TRBD1 (6 bases). V lost 3 bases to trimming and J lost 7 bases, with 16 bases between them. From germline, CDR1 is SGHTA and CDR2 FQGNSA. The CDR3 contains 14 residues. The CDR3 reads CASSFVSTGTEQYF. In nucleotides, the CDR3 is TGTGCCAGCAGCTTCGTATCGACAGGAACTGAGCAGTACTTC.

Many counts were recorded for this clonotype. The rearrangement joins TRBV4-3 to TRBJ1-2; maybe TRBD1 (5 bases). The germline V gene has CDR1 LGHNA and CDR2 YSLEER. The CDR3 is 15 residues long. Trimming removed 0 bases at V and 6 bases at J, with 14 bases between. The DNA for the CDR3 is TGCGCCAGCAGCCAAGATTTTGGGAGGGGAGATGGCTACACCTTC. Its protein is CASSQDFGRGDGYTF.

Many counts were recorded for this clonotype. The rearrangement uses TRBV19 and TRBJ2-2; D is unclear. The CDR3 runs to 16 residues. Germline V gene sequence: CDR1 LNHDA, CDR2 SQIVND (reference sequence). The V and J ends lost 6 bases and 5 bases respectively, with 19 bases between them. As DNA, the CDR3 is TGTGCCAGTAGCGCCTATCTAGGAACACGTACCGGGGAGCTGTTTTTT. It translates to CASSAYLGTRTGELFF.

This clonotype appeared many times. The V and J genes are TRBV7-2 and TRBJ1-6; D perhaps matches TRBD1 (6 bases). Germline V CDR1 and CDR2: SGHTA, FQGNSA. The ends were cut back, 5 bases at V and 7 bases at J, with 12 bases in the middle. This CDR3 contains 14 residues. CDR3 bases: TGTGCCAGCAGCATACTGGACAGCAATTCACCCCTCCACTTT. Translating gives CASSILDSNSPLHF.

In this sample, this clonotype turned up many times. This chain joins TRBV2 and TRBJ2-2, with 13 bases that match TRBD2. CDR3 length: 14 amino acids. V lost 10 bases to trimming and J lost 6 bases; unmatched junction nucleotides: 5. In germline, CDR1 is SNHLY, CDR2 FYNNEI. The CDR3 is CATGGLAGAGELFF. CDR3 in DNA: TGTGCCACGGGAGGACTAGCGGGAGCCGGGGAGCTGTTTTTT.

The chain couples TRBV27 to TRBJ1-4, with TRBD1 identical over 9 bases. The CDR3 runs to 14 residues. Germline values: CDR1 MNHEY, CDR2 SMNVEV (reference sequence). V was clipped by 6 bases and J by 8 bases; unmatched bases: 7. The CDR3 reads CASRSPGQGEKLFF. CDR3 in DNA: TGTGCCAGCAGGAGCCCGGGACAGGGAGAAAAACTGTTTTTT.

This rearrangement joins TRBV7-9 to TRBJ2-7, with D perhaps TRBD1 (5 bases). Looked up from germline, CDR1 is SEHNR and CDR2 is FQNEAQ (reference sequence). Between the trimmed V and J ends, which lost 5 bases and 3 bases, there was a span of 8 bases. CDR3 length equals 12 residues. The CDR3 region has the DNA TGTGCCAGCAGCCCAGGGTTCTACGAGCAGTACTTC. Amino acids: CASSPGFYEQYF.

In DNA, the CDR3 is TGCAGTGCTAGAGGCCCAGGAGACTACGAGCAGTACTTC. It translates to CSARGPGDYEQYF. This rearrangement joins TRBV20-1 to TRBJ2-7; D not certain. Germline V lookup: CDR1 DFQATT, CDR2 SNEGSKA (reference sequence). V was cut by 1 base and J by 3 bases, with 10 bases left in between. The CDR3 length is 13 residues.

This clonotype was seen a handful of times. The chain joins TRBV10-3 to TRBJ1-6; D may be TRBD1 (5 bases). Looked up from germline, CDR1 is ENHRY and CDR2 is SYGVKD. The V and J ends lost 8 bases and 7 bases respectively, with 15 bases between them. CDR3 size: 14 residues. CDR3 region: CAISAGLNNSPLHF. The CDR3 DNA reads as TGTGCCATCTCGGCGGGACTGAACAATTCACCCCTCCACTTT.

The V call is TRBV4-1, the J call TRBJ2-7, with 13 positions matching TRBD2. Looked up from germline, CDR1 is MGHRA and CDR2 is YSYEKL. The junction had 7 bases not matched to a gene; V was cut back by 4 bases and J by 7 bases. CDR3 length: 15 residues. The CDR3: CASSLPTSGRYEQYF. The CDR3 DNA reads as TGCGCCAGCAGCCTCCCGACTAGCGGGAGGTATGAGCAGTACTTC.

This clonotype was seen once. The conserved phenylalanine or tryptophan is not found at the CDR3 terminus, so this likely reflects a read error. V is TRBV19 and J is TRBJ1-1, with D uncertain. CDR1 and CDR2 (germline): LNHDA, SQIVND (reference sequence). V gave up 6 bases and J gave up 3 bases, with 11 bases separating them. The length of the CDR3 is 13 residues. The CDR3 DNA reads as TGTGCCAGTAGCCGCGATTCGGACACTGAAGCTTTCTCT. It translates to CASSRDSDTEAFS.

This rearrangement joins TRBV25-1 to TRBJ1-1; no reliable D call. V lost 5 bases and J lost 11, with 18 bases in between. Per the germline V gene, CDR1 is MGHDK and CDR2 is SYGVNS. This CDR3 is built from 13 residues. CDR3 in amino acids: CASSFLQPPAAFF. The CDR3 region has the DNA TGTGCCAGCAGTTTTCTCCAGCCACCTGCGGCTTTCTTT.

In this sample, this clonotype turned up many times. V and J are TRBV7-8 and TRBJ2-7, with 7 nucleotides matching TRBD1. CDR1 is SGHVS and CDR2 is FQNEAQ in the germline V gene. V lost 1 base and J lost 0; bases outside the gene matches: 12. The CDR3 loop spans 18 amino acids. Here the CDR3 reads CASSLVVGDSPSSYEQYF. The CDR3 DNA reads as TGTGCCAGCAGCTTAGTCGTCGGGGACAGCCCCAGCTCCTACGAGCAGTACTTC.

This clonotype was found many times. The V gene is TRBV5-6, the J gene TRBJ2-3; D call uncertain. The CDR3 length is 15 residues. Between the trimmed V and J ends, which lost 0 bases and 2 bases, there was a span of 10 bases. CDR1 SGHDT and CDR2 YYEEEE come from the germline V gene. The DNA of the CDR3 is TGTGCCAGCAGCTTGGTTGGACGGACCACAGATACGCAGTATTTT. Amino acid sequence: CASSLVGRTTDTQYF.

In regard to this clonotype: A much larger clone differs by one base, so this may be a read error. V is TRBV5-3 and J is TRBJ1-4; no definite D call. TRBV5-3 is recorded as an ORF, its role being uncertain. CDR3 size: 12 residues. Trimming removed 8 bases at V and 7 bases at J, with 12 bases between. This CDR3 reads CASRTVTEKLFF. DNA for the CDR3: TGTGCCAGCAGAACAGTAACTGAAAAACTGTTTTTT.

This chain joins TRBV10-3 and TRBJ1-2, with no clear D. The CDR3 runs to 12 residues. CDR1 ENHRY and CDR2 SYGVKD come from the germline V gene. Trimming shortened V by 2 bases and J by 7 bases, and 8 bases separated the two germline ends. CDR3 coding DNA: TGTGCCATCAGTGAGGCTACATCTGGCTACACCTTC. Translating it yields CAISEATSGYTF.

The chain uses TRBV19 and TRBJ2-6, with D uncertain. From germline, CDR1 is LNHDA and CDR2 SQIVND (reference sequence). The CDR3 runs to 15 residues. Trimming pared 5 bases from V and 4 bases from J, leaving 12 bases between. The DNA for the CDR3 is TGTGCCAGTAGTCTCTCAAGAAGAGGGGCCAACGTCCTGACTTTC. It yields the protein CASSLSRRGANVLTF.

This clonotype showed up many times. V gene TRBV11-1 combines with J gene TRBJ1-5; no clear D gene. Germline loops: CDR1 SGHAT, CDR2 FQDESV (reference sequence). The CDR3 sequence is 15 residues long. Deletions cut 1 base from V and 2 bases from J, with 9 bases between. The CDR3 bases are TGTGCCAGCAGCTTAGATGGCAGACGCAATCAGCCCCAGCATTTT. Amino acid sequence: CASSLDGRRNQPQHF.

This chain connects TRBV10-1 to TRBJ1-2; no reliable D call. This CDR3 has 14 amino acids. The germline V gene has CDR1 WNHNN and CDR2 SYGVQD (reference sequence). V lost 2 bases and J lost 5, with 12 bases in between. In DNA, the CDR3 is TGCGCCAGCAGTGAGCGAGGTCTCGGTTATGGCTACACCTTC. Its protein is CASSERGLGYGYTF.